Listed below are T cell receptor beta chains from one sample, sequenced in a study of cytomegalovirus exposure and HLA in healthy donors. Assay: immunoSEQ multiplex PCR; the TCRdb copy retains only in-frame clones and omits some. The sample has some 140,000 clones; around 85% are singletons. The source material was PBMCs. Every receptor here comes from a woman between 45 and 65 years old in good health and CMV-seropositive. The CDR3 runs from the conserved cysteine through the conserved F or W. Fields, in order: V gene, clone size, D gene, J gene, CDR3 protein, CDR3 DNA. D genes are given only for firm matches. Size tells how often a clone was seen (once, few, many) or the class of an expanded clone, and some rows leave it out.

>TRBV2|-|-|TRBJ1-2
CASSAIQGANYGYTF
TGTGCCAGCAGTGCGATACAGGGAGCCAACTATGGCTACACCTTC
>TRBV6-5|-|TRBD1|TRBJ2-3
CASKRTGSSTDTQYF
TGTGCCAGCAAAAGGACAGGGAGTAGCACAGATACGCAGTATTTT
>TRBV28|-|-|TRBJ1-5
CASSFDSSNQPQHF
TGTGCCAGCAGTTTCGACAGTAGCAATCAGCCCCAGCATTTT
>TRBV4-2|once|-|TRBJ1-1
CASSQIPDSTEAFF
TGTGCCAGCAGCCAAATCCCGGACAGCACTGAAGCTTTCTTT
>TRBV20-1|-|-|TRBJ2-2
CSAIRTGELFF
TGCAGTGCTATTCGCACCGGGGAGCTGTTTTTT
>TRBV5-6|-|-|TRBJ1-4
CASSFENEKLFF
TGTGCCAGCAGCTTCGAGAATGAAAAACTGTTTTTT
>TRBV30|-|TRBD1|TRBJ2-7
CAWSPGTAPYEQYF
TGTGCCTGGAGTCCCGGGACAGCACCCTACGAGCAGTACTTC
>TRBV5-1|-|-|TRBJ2-2
CASSLVISNTGELFF
TGCGCCAGCAGCTTGGTTATATCGAACACCGGGGAGCTGTTTTTT
>TRBV7-3|-|TRBD2|TRBJ2-3
CASSPGGREDTQYF
TGTGCCAGCAGCCCCGGCGGGAGAGAAGATACGCAGTATTTT
>TRBV15|-|-|TRBJ2-5
CATSRDVSGKTQYF
TGTGCCACCAGCAGAGATGTCTCGGGAAAGACCCAGTACTTC
>TRBV6-1|-|TRBD1|TRBJ1-5
CASTPGQVSNQPQHF
TGTGCCAGTACGCCGGGACAGGTGAGCAATCAGCCCCAGCATTTT